Listed below are T cell receptor beta chains from one sample, sequenced in a study of T cell changes during pregnancy in multiple sclerosis. Some clones are missing from TCRdb's copy, which holds only in-frame ones; the method was immunoSEQ multiplex PCR. Here the sample spans about 69,000 clones, about 92% being singletons. Source: peripheral blood, taken in the third trimester of pregnancy. Receptors were obtained from a female donor in good health, enrolled as a control in a pregnancy study. The CDR3 runs from the conserved cysteine through the conserved F or W. Each record gives: D gene, J gene, V gene, clone size, CDR3 DNA, CDR3 protein. The D gene is left open where the match is weak. The size of a clone is reported for some rows only, either as once, few or many, or as a class for expanded clones.

d_call: -; j_call: TRBJ2-7; v_call: TRBV5-1; clone_size: -; cdr3_nt: TGCGCCAGCAGTTTGGATAGCTTTGGTTCTTACGAGCAGTACTTC; cdr3_aa: CASSLDSFGSYEQYF
d_call: TRBD2; j_call: TRBJ2-3; v_call: TRBV5-1; clone_size: -; cdr3_nt: TGCGCCAGCAGCTTACGGGGACTAGCGGGGGGAGGCCCCACAGATACGCAGTATTTT; cdr3_aa: CASSLRGLAGGGPTDTQYF
d_call: TRBD1; j_call: TRBJ2-2; v_call: TRBV5-1; clone_size: -; cdr3_nt: TGCGCCAGCAGCGCAACGACAGGGTCGGGCACCGGGGAGCTGTTTTTT; cdr3_aa: CASSATTGSGTGELFF
d_call: -; j_call: TRBJ1-2; v_call: TRBV7-2; clone_size: -; cdr3_nt: TGTGCCAGCAGTATTCCCGGGAGACCAATCTATGGCTACACCTTC; cdr3_aa: CASSIPGRPIYGYTF
d_call: -; j_call: TRBJ1-1; v_call: TRBV11-3; clone_size: -; cdr3_nt: TGTGCCAGCAGCCGGGAAAACACTGAAGCTTTCTTT; cdr3_aa: CASSRENTEAFF
d_call: TRBD2; j_call: TRBJ2-2; v_call: TRBV4-2; clone_size: -; cdr3_nt: TGTGCCAGCAGCCAGCGGGAGACCGGGGAGCTGTTTTTT; cdr3_aa: CASSQRETGELFF
d_call: TRBD1; j_call: TRBJ2-3; v_call: TRBV7-3; clone_size: -; cdr3_nt: TGTGCCAGCAGCTTAGGGACAGGGGGATCGAATACGCAGTATTTT; cdr3_aa: CASSLGTGGSNTQYF
d_call: -; j_call: TRBJ1-1; v_call: TRBV28; clone_size: -; cdr3_nt: TGTGCCAGCAGTTTGGGGTGGCGGGGTAGGACTGAAGCTTTCTTT; cdr3_aa: CASSLGWRGRTEAFF
d_call: TRBD1; j_call: TRBJ2-3; v_call: TRBV5-1; clone_size: -; cdr3_nt: TGCGCCAGCAGCCCGCGATACAGGGGTTCCGGAGCGGATACGCAGTATTTT; cdr3_aa: CASSPRYRGSGADTQYF
d_call: TRBD1; j_call: TRBJ1-1; v_call: TRBV5-1; clone_size: -; cdr3_nt: TGCGCCAGCAGCTTGTCAAGGACAGGGGGCGTCGGCACTGAAGCTTTCTTT; cdr3_aa: CASSLSRTGGVGTEAFF
d_call: TRBD2; j_call: TRBJ2-1; v_call: TRBV19; clone_size: -; cdr3_nt: TGTGCCAGTAGTAGGGGAGCGGGAGTCTACAATGAGCAGTTCTTC; cdr3_aa: CASSRGAGVYNEQFF
d_call: -; j_call: TRBJ1-6; v_call: TRBV5-1; clone_size: -; cdr3_nt: TGCGCCAGCAGCCCGGGTTCCACAGGGTCCTCACCCCTCCACTTT; cdr3_aa: CASSPGSTGSSPLHF
d_call: TRBD1; j_call: TRBJ2-5; v_call: TRBV20-1; clone_size: -; cdr3_nt: TGCAGTGCTTGGACAGGGAGGATCCAGTACTTC; cdr3_aa: CSAWTGRIQYF
d_call: TRBD1; j_call: TRBJ2-1; v_call: TRBV6-1; clone_size: -; cdr3_nt: TGTGCCAGCAGTGAATCGGACGACAGGGCCAATGAGCAGTTCTTC; cdr3_aa: CASSESDDRANEQFF
d_call: TRBD2; j_call: TRBJ2-2; v_call: TRBV7-3; clone_size: -; cdr3_nt: TGTGCCAGCAGTCCTCAGGGACTAGCGGGATCCGGGGAGCTGTTTTTT; cdr3_aa: CASSPQGLAGSGELFF
d_call: TRBD2; j_call: TRBJ2-1; v_call: TRBV9; clone_size: -; cdr3_nt: TGTGCCAGCGGCCGGGACTATCTCTACAATGAGCAGTTCTTC; cdr3_aa: CASGRDYLYNEQFF
d_call: TRBD2; j_call: TRBJ2-5; v_call: TRBV7-8; clone_size: -; cdr3_nt: TGTGCCAGCAGCTTATCTCGACTAGCGGGAAACAAAGAGACCCAGTACTTC; cdr3_aa: CASSLSRLAGNKETQYF
d_call: TRBD2; j_call: TRBJ2-7; v_call: TRBV19; clone_size: once; cdr3_nt: TGTGCCAGTAGGGGACTAGCGGGGGATCACTCCTACGAGCAGTACTTC; cdr3_aa: CASRGLAGDHSYEQYF
d_call: -; j_call: TRBJ1-1; v_call: TRBV2; clone_size: -; cdr3_nt: TGTGCCAGCAGTGAAGGGAGTCGCACTGAAGCTTTCTTT; cdr3_aa: CASSEGSRTEAFF
d_call: -; j_call: TRBJ2-5; v_call: TRBV7-9; clone_size: -; cdr3_nt: TGTGCCAGCAGCTTAGTCTGGGGAGCGTACCAAGAGACCCAGTACTTC; cdr3_aa: CASSLVWGAYQETQYF
d_call: -; j_call: TRBJ1-5; v_call: TRBV6-1; clone_size: many; cdr3_nt: TGTGCCAGCAGTGAGGTAGGGGACAATCAGCCCCAGCATTTT; cdr3_aa: CASSEVGDNQPQHF
d_call: TRBD1; j_call: TRBJ1-6; v_call: TRBV28; clone_size: -; cdr3_nt: TGTGCCAGCAGAAGGGACAGGGCAAATTCACCCCTCCACTTT; cdr3_aa: CASRRDRANSPLHF
d_call: -; j_call: TRBJ1-1; v_call: TRBV6-5; clone_size: -; cdr3_nt: TGTGCCAGCAGTACGGGGATGGAAGCTTTCTTT; cdr3_aa: CASSTGMEAFF
d_call: -; j_call: TRBJ2-7; v_call: TRBV2; clone_size: -; cdr3_nt: TGTGCCAGCGTACTAGGCTACGAGCAGTACTTC; cdr3_aa: CASVLGYEQYF
d_call: TRBD1; j_call: TRBJ1-6; v_call: TRBV5-4; clone_size: -; cdr3_nt: TGTGCCAGCAGCTTGGAGACAGGGGGTCATTCACCCCTCCACTTT; cdr3_aa: CASSLETGGHSPLHF
d_call: -; j_call: TRBJ1-2; v_call: TRBV27; clone_size: -; cdr3_nt: TGTGCCAGCGGCCGAGTAGGGAGCTATGGCTACACCTTC; cdr3_aa: CASGRVGSYGYTF
d_call: -; j_call: TRBJ2-3; v_call: TRBV5-1; clone_size: few; cdr3_nt: TGCGCCAGCAGGAGGCGTAACAGGGCATTCACAGATACGCAGTATTTT; cdr3_aa: CASRRRNRAFTDTQYF
d_call: -; j_call: TRBJ1-1; v_call: TRBV5-1; clone_size: -; cdr3_nt: TGCGCCAGCAGCTTGGATGGGGACACGAACACTGAAGCTTTCTTT; cdr3_aa: CASSLDGDTNTEAFF
d_call: TRBD2; j_call: TRBJ2-7; v_call: TRBV28; clone_size: -; cdr3_nt: TGTGCCAGCAGTTTCTCTAGCGGGAGGGCCGAGCAGTACTTC; cdr3_aa: CASSFSSGRAEQYF
d_call: TRBD2; j_call: TRBJ2-7; v_call: TRBV19; clone_size: -; cdr3_nt: TGTGCCAGTAGTGCAACCACACTAGCGGGAGTAGTCGAGCAGTACTTC; cdr3_aa: CASSATTLAGVVEQYF
d_call: TRBD2; j_call: TRBJ2-5; v_call: TRBV28; clone_size: once; cdr3_nt: TGTGCCAGCGTGTTTGCGGGGAGGGGAGAGACCCAGTACTTC; cdr3_aa: CASVFAGRGETQYF
d_call: TRBD2; j_call: TRBJ2-1; v_call: TRBV4-2; clone_size: -; cdr3_nt: TGTGCCAGCAGCCACTCGACTAGCGGGGGGGAGGGTGAGCAGTTCTTC; cdr3_aa: CASSHSTSGGEGEQFF
d_call: -; j_call: TRBJ2-7; v_call: TRBV6-1; clone_size: once; cdr3_nt: TGTGCCAGCAGTGACCGAGCGGGCAGGAAATTGTACGAGCAGTACTTC; cdr3_aa: CASSDRAGRKLYEQYF
d_call: TRBD1; j_call: TRBJ2-7; v_call: TRBV15; clone_size: once; cdr3_nt: TGTGCCACCAGCTACGGACAGGCCGGTTCTGGCTACGAGCAGTACTTC; cdr3_aa: CATSYGQAGSGYEQYF
d_call: -; j_call: TRBJ1-2; v_call: TRBV6-5; clone_size: -; cdr3_nt: TGTGCCAGCAGTCCGTCGGGGGGGGAGGGATATGGCTACACCTTC; cdr3_aa: CASSPSGGEGYGYTF
d_call: -; j_call: TRBJ2-1; v_call: TRBV9; clone_size: -; cdr3_nt: TGTGCCAGCAGCGTAGCTCCTAGTCGCGCTGAGCAGTTCTTC; cdr3_aa: CASSVAPSRAEQFF
d_call: -; j_call: TRBJ2-1; v_call: TRBV4-2; clone_size: once; cdr3_nt: TGTGCCAGCAGCCAAGAAGGGCTAGCCAATACCTACAATGAGCAGTTCTTC; cdr3_aa: CASSQEGLANTYNEQFF
d_call: TRBD2; j_call: TRBJ2-3; v_call: TRBV7-8; clone_size: few; cdr3_nt: TGTGCCAGCAGCTTAGGACAGGTTGTCACTAGCGGGAGGAGGGTGGATACGCAGTATTTT; cdr3_aa: CASSLGQVVTSGRRVDTQYF
d_call: TRBD1; j_call: TRBJ2-5; v_call: TRBV27; clone_size: -; cdr3_nt: TGTGCCAGCAGTCCGAGGACAGGGAAACAAGAGACCCAGTACTTC; cdr3_aa: CASSPRTGKQETQYF
d_call: TRBD2; j_call: TRBJ2-7; v_call: TRBV10-2; clone_size: -; cdr3_nt: TGCGCAGCGGGGGTAGATGGTGGTTACGAGCAGTACTTC; cdr3_aa: CAAGVDGGYEQYF
d_call: -; j_call: TRBJ2-7; v_call: TRBV6-6; clone_size: -; cdr3_nt: TGTGCCAGTAAACTGGCGCAGGGCTACGAGCAGTACTTC; cdr3_aa: CASKLAQGYEQYF
d_call: TRBD1; j_call: TRBJ1-5; v_call: TRBV18; clone_size: -; cdr3_nt: TGTGCCAGCTCACCTTCCGGGACAGGGACAAACAATCAGCCCCAGCATTTT; cdr3_aa: CASSPSGTGTNNQPQHF
d_call: -; j_call: TRBJ2-7; v_call: TRBV11-3; clone_size: -; cdr3_nt: TGTGCCAGCAGCTTAGATCCGGAGGAAGAGCAGTACTTC; cdr3_aa: CASSLDPEEEQYF
d_call: -; j_call: TRBJ2-7; v_call: TRBV4-1; clone_size: -; cdr3_nt: TGCGCCAGCAGCCAAGAACAGGGTCCCTACGAGCAGTACTTC; cdr3_aa: CASSQEQGPYEQYF
d_call: TRBD1; j_call: TRBJ1-4; v_call: TRBV7-6; clone_size: once; cdr3_nt: TGTGCCAGCAGCCCAGGCAGGGGGTCTGAAAAACTGTTTTTT; cdr3_aa: CASSPGRGSEKLFF
d_call: TRBD1; j_call: TRBJ2-3; v_call: TRBV15; clone_size: -; cdr3_nt: TGTGCCACCAGCAGAGATCGACAGGGGCCAGATACGCAGTATTTT; cdr3_aa: CATSRDRQGPDTQYF
d_call: TRBD2; j_call: TRBJ2-1; v_call: TRBV28; clone_size: -; cdr3_nt: TGTGCCAGCAGTCTCCAGACTAGCGGGTCTTACAATGAGCAGTTCTTC; cdr3_aa: CASSLQTSGSYNEQFF
d_call: -; j_call: TRBJ1-5; v_call: TRBV6-6; clone_size: -; cdr3_nt: TGTGCCAGCAGTTACGCCGCGGGTCGCAATCAGCCCCAGCATTTT; cdr3_aa: CASSYAAGRNQPQHF
d_call: -; j_call: TRBJ1-3; v_call: TRBV9; clone_size: -; cdr3_nt: TGTGCCAGCAGCGTAGAAAATCGGGGAAACACCATATATTTT; cdr3_aa: CASSVENRGNTIYF